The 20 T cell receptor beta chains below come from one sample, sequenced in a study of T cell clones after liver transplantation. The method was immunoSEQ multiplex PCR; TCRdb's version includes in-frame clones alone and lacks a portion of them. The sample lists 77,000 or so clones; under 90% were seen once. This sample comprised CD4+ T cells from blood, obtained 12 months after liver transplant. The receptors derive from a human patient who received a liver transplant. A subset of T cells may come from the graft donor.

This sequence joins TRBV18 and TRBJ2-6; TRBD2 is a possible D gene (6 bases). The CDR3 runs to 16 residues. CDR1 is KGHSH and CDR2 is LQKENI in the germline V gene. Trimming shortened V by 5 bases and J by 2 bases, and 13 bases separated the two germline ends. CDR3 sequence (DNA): TGTGCCAGCTCAGGCAGTGGGACTCCTGGGGCCAACGTCCTGACTTTC. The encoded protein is CASSGSGTPGANVLTF.

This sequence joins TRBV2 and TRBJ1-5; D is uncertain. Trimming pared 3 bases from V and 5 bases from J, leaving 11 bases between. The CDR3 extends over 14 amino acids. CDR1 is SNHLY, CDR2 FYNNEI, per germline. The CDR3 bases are TGTGCCAGCAGTGAGCAGTCTGAGGATCAGCCCCAGCATTTT. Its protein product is CASSEQSEDQPQHF.

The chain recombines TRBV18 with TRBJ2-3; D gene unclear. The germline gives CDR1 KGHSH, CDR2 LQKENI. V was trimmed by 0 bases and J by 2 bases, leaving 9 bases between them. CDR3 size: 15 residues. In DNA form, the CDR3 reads TGTGCCAGCTCACCACCGGCCCACCACACAGATACGCAGTATTTT. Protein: CASSPPAHHTDTQYF.

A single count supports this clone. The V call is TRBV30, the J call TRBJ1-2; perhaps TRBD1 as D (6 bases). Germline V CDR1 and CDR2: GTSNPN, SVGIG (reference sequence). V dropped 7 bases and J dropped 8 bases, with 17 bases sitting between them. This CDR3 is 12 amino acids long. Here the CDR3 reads CAYSGPQGGYTF. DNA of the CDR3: TGTGCCTATTCCGGACCTCAGGGGGGCTACACCTTC.

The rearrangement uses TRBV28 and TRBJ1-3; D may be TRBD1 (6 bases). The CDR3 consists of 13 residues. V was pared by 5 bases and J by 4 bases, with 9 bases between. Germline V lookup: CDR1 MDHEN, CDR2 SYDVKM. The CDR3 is CASSRGVGNTIYF. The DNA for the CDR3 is TGTGCCAGCAGTAGGGGGGTCGGAAACACCATATATTTT.

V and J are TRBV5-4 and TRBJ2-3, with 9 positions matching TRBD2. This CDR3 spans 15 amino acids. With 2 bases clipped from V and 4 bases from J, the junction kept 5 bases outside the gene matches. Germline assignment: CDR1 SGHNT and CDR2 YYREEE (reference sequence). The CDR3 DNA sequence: TGTGCCAGCAGCTTCAATAGCGGGAGTTCAGATACGCAGTATTTT. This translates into CASSFNSGSSDTQYF.

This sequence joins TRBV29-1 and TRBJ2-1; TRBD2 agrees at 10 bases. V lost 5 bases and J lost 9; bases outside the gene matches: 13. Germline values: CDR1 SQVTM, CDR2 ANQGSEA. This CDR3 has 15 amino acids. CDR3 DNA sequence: TGCAGCGTTACGTCTCGGCTAGCGGGAGATATTGAGCAGTTCTTC. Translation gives CSVTSRLAGDIEQFF.

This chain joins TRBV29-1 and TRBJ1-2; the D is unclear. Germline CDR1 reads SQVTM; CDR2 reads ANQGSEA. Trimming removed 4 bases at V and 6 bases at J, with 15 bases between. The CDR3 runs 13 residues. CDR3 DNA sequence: TGCAGCGTTGCTCACATCACTGGGGATGGCTACACCTTC. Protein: CSVAHITGDGYTF.

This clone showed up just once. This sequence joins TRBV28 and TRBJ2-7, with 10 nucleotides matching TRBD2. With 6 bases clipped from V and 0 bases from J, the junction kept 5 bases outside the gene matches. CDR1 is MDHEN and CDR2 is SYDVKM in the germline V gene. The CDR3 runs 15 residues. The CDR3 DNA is TGTGCCAGCAGCACGGGACTAGCGACCTCCTACGAGCAGTACTTC. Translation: CASSTGLATSYEQYF.

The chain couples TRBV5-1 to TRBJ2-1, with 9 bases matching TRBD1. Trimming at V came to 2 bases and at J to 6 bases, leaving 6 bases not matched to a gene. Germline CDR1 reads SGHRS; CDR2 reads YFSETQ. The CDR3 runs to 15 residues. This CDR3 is CASSLRDRVSNEQFF. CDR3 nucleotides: TGCGCCAGCAGCTTACGGGACAGGGTATCCAATGAGCAGTTCTTC.

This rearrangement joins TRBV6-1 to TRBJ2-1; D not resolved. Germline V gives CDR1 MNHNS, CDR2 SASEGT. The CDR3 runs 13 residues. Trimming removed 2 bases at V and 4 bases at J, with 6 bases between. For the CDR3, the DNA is TGTGCCAGCAGTGAATCGCGGTACAATGAGCAGTTCTTC. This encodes CASSESRYNEQFF.

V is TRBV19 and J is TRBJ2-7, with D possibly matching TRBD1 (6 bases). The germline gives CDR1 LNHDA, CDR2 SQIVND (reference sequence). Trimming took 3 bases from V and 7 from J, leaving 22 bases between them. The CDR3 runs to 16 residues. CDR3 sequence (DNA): TGTGCCAGTAGTATGTCAGGGGTTCACCCCTACGCGGAGCAGTACTTC. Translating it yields CASSMSGVHPYAEQYF.

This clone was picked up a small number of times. CDR3 sequence reads: CASSGIRFAGGVYEQYF. The CDR3 DNA reads as TGTGCCAGCAGTGGTATTAGGTTCGCGGGAGGAGTATACGAGCAGTACTTC. The rearrangement uses TRBV27 and TRBJ2-7; 8 nucleotides line up with TRBD2. Looked up from germline, CDR1 is MNHEY and CDR2 is SMNVEV (reference sequence). After removal of 5 bases from V and 4 bases from J, the junction contained 16 bases not matched to a gene. CDR3 length: 17 residues.

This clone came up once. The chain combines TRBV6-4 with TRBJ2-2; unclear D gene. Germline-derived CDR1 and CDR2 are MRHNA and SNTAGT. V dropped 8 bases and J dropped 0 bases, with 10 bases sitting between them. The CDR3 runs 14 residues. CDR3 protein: CASGVEANTGELFF. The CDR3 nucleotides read TGTGCCAGCGGTGTCGAGGCGAACACCGGGGAGCTGTTTTTT.

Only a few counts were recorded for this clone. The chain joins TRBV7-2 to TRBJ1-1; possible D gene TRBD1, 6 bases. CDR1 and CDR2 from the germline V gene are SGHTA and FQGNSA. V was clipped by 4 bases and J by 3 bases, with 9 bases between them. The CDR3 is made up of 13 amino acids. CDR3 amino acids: CASSSTGYTEAFF. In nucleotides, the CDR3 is TGTGCCAGCAGCTCCACAGGGTACACTGAAGCTTTCTTT.

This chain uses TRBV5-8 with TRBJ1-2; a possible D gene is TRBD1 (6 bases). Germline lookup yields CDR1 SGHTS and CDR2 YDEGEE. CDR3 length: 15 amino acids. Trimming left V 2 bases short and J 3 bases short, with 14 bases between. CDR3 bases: TGTGCCAGCAGCTTCCCTCGGGGGCTGGACTATGGCTACACCTTC. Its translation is CASSFPRGLDYGYTF.

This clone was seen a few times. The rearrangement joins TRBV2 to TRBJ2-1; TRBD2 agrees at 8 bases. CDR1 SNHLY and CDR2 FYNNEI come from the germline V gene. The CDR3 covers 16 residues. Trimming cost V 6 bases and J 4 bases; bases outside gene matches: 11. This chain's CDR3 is CASRWRETSVYNEQFF. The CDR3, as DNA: TGTGCCAGCAGGTGGAGGGAGACTAGCGTTTACAATGAGCAGTTCTTC.

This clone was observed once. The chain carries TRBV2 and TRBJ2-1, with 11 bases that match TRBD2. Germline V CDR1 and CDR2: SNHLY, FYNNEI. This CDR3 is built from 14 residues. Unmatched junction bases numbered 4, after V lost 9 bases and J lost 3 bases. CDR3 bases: TGTGCCAGTCGGGGGACTAGCGGCTACAATGAGCAGTTCTTC. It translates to CASRGTSGYNEQFF.

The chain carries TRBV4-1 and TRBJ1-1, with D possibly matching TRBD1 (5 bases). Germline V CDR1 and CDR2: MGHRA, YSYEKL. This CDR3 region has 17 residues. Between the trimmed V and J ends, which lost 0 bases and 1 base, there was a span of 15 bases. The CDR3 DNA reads TGCGCCAGCAGCCAAGAGGGGCAGGGCCGGGGGAACACTGAAGCTTTCTTT. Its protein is CASSQEGQGRGNTEAFF.

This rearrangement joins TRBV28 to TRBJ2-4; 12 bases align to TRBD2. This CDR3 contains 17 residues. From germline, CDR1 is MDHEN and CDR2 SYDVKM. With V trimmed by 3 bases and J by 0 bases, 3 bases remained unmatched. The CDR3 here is CASSFRLAGEAKNIQYF. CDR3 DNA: TGTGCCAGCAGTTTCCGACTAGCGGGGGAAGCCAAAAACATTCAGTACTTC.